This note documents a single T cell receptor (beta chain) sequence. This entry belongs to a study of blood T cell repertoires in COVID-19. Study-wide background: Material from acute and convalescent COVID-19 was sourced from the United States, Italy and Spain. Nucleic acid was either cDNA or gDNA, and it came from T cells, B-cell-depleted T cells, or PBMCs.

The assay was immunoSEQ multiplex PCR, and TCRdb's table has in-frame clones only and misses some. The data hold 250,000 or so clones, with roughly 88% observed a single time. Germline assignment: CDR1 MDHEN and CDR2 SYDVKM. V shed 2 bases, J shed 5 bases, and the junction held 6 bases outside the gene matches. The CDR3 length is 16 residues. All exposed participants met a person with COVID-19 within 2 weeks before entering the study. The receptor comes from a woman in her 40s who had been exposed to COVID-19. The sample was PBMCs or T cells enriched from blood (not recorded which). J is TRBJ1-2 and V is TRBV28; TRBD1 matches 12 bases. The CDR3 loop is CASSLMGQGAWYGYTF. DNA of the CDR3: TGTGCCAGCAGTTTAATGGGACAGGGGGCTTGGTATGGCTACACCTTC.